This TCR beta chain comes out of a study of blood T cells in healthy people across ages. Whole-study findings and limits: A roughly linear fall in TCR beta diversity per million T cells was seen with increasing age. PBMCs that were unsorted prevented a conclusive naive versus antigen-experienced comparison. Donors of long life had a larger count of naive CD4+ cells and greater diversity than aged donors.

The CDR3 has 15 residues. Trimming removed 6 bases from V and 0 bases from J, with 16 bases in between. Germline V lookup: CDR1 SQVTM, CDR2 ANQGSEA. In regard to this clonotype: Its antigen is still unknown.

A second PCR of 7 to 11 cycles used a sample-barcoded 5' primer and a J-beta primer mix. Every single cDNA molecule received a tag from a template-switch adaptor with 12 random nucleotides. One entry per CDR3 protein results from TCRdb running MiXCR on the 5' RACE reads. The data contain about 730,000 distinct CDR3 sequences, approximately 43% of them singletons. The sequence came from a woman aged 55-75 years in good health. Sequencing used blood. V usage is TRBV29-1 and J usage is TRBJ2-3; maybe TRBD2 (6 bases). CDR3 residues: CSVVLARTSTDTQYF. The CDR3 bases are TGCAGCGTGGTACTAGCCCGAACTAGCACAGATACGCAGTATTTT.